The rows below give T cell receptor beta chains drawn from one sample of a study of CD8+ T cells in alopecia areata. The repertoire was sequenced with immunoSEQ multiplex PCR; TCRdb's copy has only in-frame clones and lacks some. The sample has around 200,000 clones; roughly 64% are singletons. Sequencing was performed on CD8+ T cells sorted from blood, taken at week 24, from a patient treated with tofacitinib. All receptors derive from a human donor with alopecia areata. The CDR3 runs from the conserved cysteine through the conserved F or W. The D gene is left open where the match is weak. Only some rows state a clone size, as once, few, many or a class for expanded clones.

cdr3_nt: TGTGCCAGCAGCCCAATTGGACAGGCCGACCGAATGGAGGGGGAGCTGTTTTTT
cdr3_aa: CASSPIGQADRMEGELFF
clone_size: NA
cdr3_length: 18
v_call: TRBV5-6
d_call: TRBD1
j_call: TRBJ2-2

cdr3_nt: TGTGCCAGCAGCTTAGAAGGGAAAGACGGGGACACTGAAGCTTTCTTT
cdr3_aa: CASSLEGKDGDTEAFF
clone_size: NA
cdr3_length: 16
v_call: TRBV7-9
d_call: NA
j_call: TRBJ1-1

cdr3_nt: TGCGCCAGCAGTCCAGACAGGGGTTATTCACCCCTCCACTTT
cdr3_aa: CASSPDRGYSPLHF
clone_size: few
cdr3_length: 14
v_call: TRBV23-1
d_call: TRBD1
j_call: TRBJ1-6

cdr3_nt: TGTGCCATCAGTGAGTTGGGGACTAGCGGCACAGATACGCAGTATTTT
cdr3_aa: CAISELGTSGTDTQYF
clone_size: NA
cdr3_length: 16
v_call: TRBV10-3
d_call: TRBD2
j_call: TRBJ2-3

cdr3_nt: TGTGCCAGCACCAAATTCCGGGACATGAGGGAGCAGTACTTC
cdr3_aa: CASTKFRDMREQYF
clone_size: NA
cdr3_length: 14
v_call: TRBV28
d_call: NA
j_call: TRBJ2-7

cdr3_nt: TGCGCCAGCGCCCTAGCGGGGAGAAACATTCAGTACTTC
cdr3_aa: CASALAGRNIQYF
clone_size: NA
cdr3_length: 13
v_call: TRBV5-1
d_call: TRBD2
j_call: TRBJ2-4

cdr3_nt: TGTGCCTGGAGTGTACCTGTGGCATGGTCTGAAGCTTTCTTT
cdr3_aa: CAWSVPVAWSEAFF
clone_size: few
cdr3_length: 14
v_call: TRBV30
d_call: NA
j_call: TRBJ1-1

cdr3_nt: TGTGCCAGCAGTTTCCAGGGTGATCTCCAAGAGACCCAGTACTTC
cdr3_aa: CASSFQGDLQETQYF
clone_size: NA
cdr3_length: 15
v_call: TRBV27
d_call: NA
j_call: TRBJ2-5

cdr3_nt: TGTGCCAGCAGTCAAAGTAAGGACACTGAAGCTTTCTTT
cdr3_aa: CASSQSKDTEAFF
clone_size: NA
cdr3_length: 13
v_call: TRBV6-5
d_call: NA
j_call: TRBJ1-1

cdr3_nt: TGTGCCAGTAGGACAGGGGCGTACAATGAGCAGTTCTTC
cdr3_aa: CASRTGAYNEQFF
clone_size: few
cdr3_length: 13
v_call: TRBV2
d_call: TRBD1
j_call: TRBJ2-1

cdr3_nt: TGTGCCAGCAGCGTCGGGACAGGGGGGCGCGAGCAGTACTTC
cdr3_aa: CASSVGTGGREQYF
clone_size: NA
cdr3_length: 14
v_call: TRBV13
d_call: TRBD1
j_call: TRBJ2-7

cdr3_nt: TGTGCCAGCAGCTTACACCACAGGGGCTTTTCGCGGACTGAAGCTTTCTTT
cdr3_aa: CASSLHHRGFSRTEAFF
clone_size: NA
cdr3_length: 17
v_call: TRBV7-3
d_call: TRBD1
j_call: TRBJ1-1

cdr3_nt: TGTGCCAGCAGCGGCTCCCCGGGACTAGCGAACTACAATGAGCAGTTCTTC
cdr3_aa: CASSGSPGLANYNEQFF
clone_size: NA
cdr3_length: 17
v_call: TRBV9
d_call: TRBD2
j_call: TRBJ2-1